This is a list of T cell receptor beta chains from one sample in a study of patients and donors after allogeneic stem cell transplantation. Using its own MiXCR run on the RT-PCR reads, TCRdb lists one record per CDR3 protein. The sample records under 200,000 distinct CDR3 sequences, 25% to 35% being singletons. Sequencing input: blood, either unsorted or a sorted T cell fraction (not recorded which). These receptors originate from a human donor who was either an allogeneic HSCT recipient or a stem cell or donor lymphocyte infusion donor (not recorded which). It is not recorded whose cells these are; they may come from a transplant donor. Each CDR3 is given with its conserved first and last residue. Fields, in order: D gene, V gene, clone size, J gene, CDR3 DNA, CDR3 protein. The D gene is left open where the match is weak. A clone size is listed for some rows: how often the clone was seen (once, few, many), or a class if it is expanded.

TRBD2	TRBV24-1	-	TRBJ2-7	TGTGCCACCAGTAGTAGCGGGAGCCTCCTGGAGCAGTACTTC	CATSSSGSLLEQYF
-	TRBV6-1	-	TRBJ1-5	TGTGCCAGCAGTGAGGGAACGACTTTCAATCAGCCCCAGCATTTT	CASSEGTTFNQPQHF
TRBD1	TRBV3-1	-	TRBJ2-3	TGTGCCAGCAGCCAACCGACAGGGGCAGATACGCAGTATTTT	CASSQPTGADTQYF
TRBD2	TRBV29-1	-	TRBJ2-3	TGCGGGGCTAGCGGGTCCGATACGCAGTATTTT	CGASGSDTQYF
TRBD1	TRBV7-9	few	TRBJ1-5	TGTGCCAGCAGCTTAGCCTCCGGGACAGGGTTTTATCAGCCCCAGCATTTT	CASSLASGTGFYQPQHF
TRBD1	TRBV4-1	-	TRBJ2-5	TGCGCCAGCAGCCAATACGGACAGGTTCAAGAGACCCAGTACTTC	CASSQYGQVQETQYF
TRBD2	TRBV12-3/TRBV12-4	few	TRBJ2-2	TGTGCCAGCAGTTATCCCCTGTCGGGGGGGAACACCGGGGAGCTGTTTTTT	CASSYPLSGGNTGELFF
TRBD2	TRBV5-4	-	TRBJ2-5	TGTGCCAGCAGAGGACTAGGACTGGAGACCCAGTACTTC	CASRGLGLETQYF
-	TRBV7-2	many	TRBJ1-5	TGTGCCAGCAGCCGTGCCGCGACAGTGTATCAGCCCCAGCATTTT	CASSRAATVYQPQHF
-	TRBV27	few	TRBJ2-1	TGTGCCAGCCTCGACTTCTCCTACAATGAGCAGTTCTTC	CASLDFSYNEQFF
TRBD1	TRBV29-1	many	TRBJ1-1	TGCAGCGTTGGGGACAGGTTTACGAACACTGAAGCTTTCTTT	CSVGDRFTNTEAFF
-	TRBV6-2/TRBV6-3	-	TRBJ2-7	TGTGCCAGCAGTCAAAACTTCTACGAGCAGTACTTC	CASSQNFYEQYF
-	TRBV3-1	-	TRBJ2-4	TGTGCCAGCAGCCAAAACAGACTAGCCAAAAACATTCAGTACTTC	CASSQNRLAKNIQYF
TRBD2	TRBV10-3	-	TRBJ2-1	TGTGCCATCAGTGAGAGGATGGGAGCGGGAGACCCCTACAATGAGCAGTTCTTC	CAISERMGAGDPYNEQFF
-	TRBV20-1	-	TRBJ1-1	TGCAGTGCTAGTCTCGGGTCTGAAGGAATAGCTCTCTTT	CSASLGSEGIALF
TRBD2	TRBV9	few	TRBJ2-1	TGTGCCAGCAGCGTATATAGCGGGACCTACAATGAGCAGTTCTTC	CASSVYSGTYNEQFF
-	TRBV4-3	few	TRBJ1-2	TGCGCCAGCAGCCAAGATCCCGGGACAACGTATGGCTACACCTTC	CASSQDPGTTYGYTF
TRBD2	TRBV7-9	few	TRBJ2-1	TGTGCCAGCAGCTTTCAAGGGACTAGCGGCTACAATGAGCAGTTCTTC	CASSFQGTSGYNEQFF
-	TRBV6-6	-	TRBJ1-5	TGTGCCAGCAGTTACCTGACTAGCAATCAGCCCCAGCATTTT	CASSYLTSNQPQHF
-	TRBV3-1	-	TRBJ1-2	TGTGCCAGCAGCCCCCTTCGGGGGGGCTATGGCTACACCTTC	CASSPLRGGYGYTF
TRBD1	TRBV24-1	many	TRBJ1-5	TGTGCCACCAGTGACCCAGGGGGAGGCCAGCCCCAGCATTTT	CATSDPGGGQPQHF
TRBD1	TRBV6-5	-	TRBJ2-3	TGTGCCAGCAGTTACAAGGCGGACAGGGGGTTAAAGGCAGATACGCAGTATTTT	CASSYKADRGLKADTQYF
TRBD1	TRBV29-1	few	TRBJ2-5	TGCAGCGTTGAAGAGGGGACAGGGCTCGCGACCCAGTACTTC	CSVEEGTGLATQYF
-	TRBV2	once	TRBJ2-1	TGTGCCAGCCAGAGGGGAGAGCAGTTCTTC	CASQRGEQFF
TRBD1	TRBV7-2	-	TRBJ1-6	TGTGCCAGCAGCTTGAGCCTCCGACAGGGGTTCTATAATTCACCCCTCCACTTT	CASSLSLRQGFYNSPLHF
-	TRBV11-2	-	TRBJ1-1	TGTGCCAGCAGCCGCTTCGACAGCCTAAACACTGAAGCTTTCTTT	CASSRFDSLNTEAFF
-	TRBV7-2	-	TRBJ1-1	TGTGCCAGCAGCTTAGCGTTGAGGGGAGGTAGGACTGAAGCTTTCTTT	CASSLALRGGRTEAFF
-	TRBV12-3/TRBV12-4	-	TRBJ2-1	TGTGCCACCTGTTTCTCCTACAATGAGCAGTTCTTC	CATCFSYNEQFF
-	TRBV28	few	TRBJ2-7	TGTGCCAGCAGTTTATTGTTGTCCTCTTCCTACGAGCAGTACTTC	CASSLLLSSSYEQYF
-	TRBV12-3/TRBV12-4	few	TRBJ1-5	TGTGCCAGCAGTTTGAACGCAAATCAGCCCCAGCATTTT	CASSLNANQPQHF
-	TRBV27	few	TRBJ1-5	TGTGCCAGCAGTTTATATGGGGGTTATAGCAATCAGCCCCAGCATTTT	CASSLYGGYSNQPQHF
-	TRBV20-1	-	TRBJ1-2	TGCAGTGCTAGAGTTGTACAGGGTTTCGGCTATGGCTACACCTTC	CSARVVQGFGYGYTF
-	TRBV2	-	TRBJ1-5	TGTGCCAGCAGACCTCTAGGCGGGGCTAATCAGCCCCAGCATTTT	CASRPLGGANQPQHF